These 17 T cell receptor beta chains came from one sample sequenced in a study of cytomegalovirus exposure and HLA in healthy donors. The PCR made use of 60 Vbeta and 13 Jbeta primers. Assay used: immunoSEQ multiplex PCR; TCRdb lists only in-frame clones, some missing. The sample yields about 130,000 clones, about 81% seen once. Specimen: PBMCs. The receptors were gathered from a woman aged 25 to 39 in good health and CMV-seronegative.

J is TRBJ2-5 and V is TRBV18; 7 bases agree with TRBD1. J gave up 1 base and V 3 bases, and 5 bases lay outside the gene matches. Germline assignment: CDR1 KGHSH and CDR2 LQKENI. The CDR3 totals 15 residues. The CDR3 DNA is TGTGCCAGCTCACCCCAGGGGACAGCCCAAGAGACCCAGTACTTC. Protein sequence: CASSPQGTAQETQYF.

The CDR3 coding sequence is TGTGCCAGCAGCTCGGGGTCAGGGGGCTGGACACCCCTCCACTTT. Amino acid sequence: CASSSGSGGWTPLHF. The chain is built from TRBV7-9 and TRBJ1-6; the match to TRBD1 covers 8 bases. CDR3 length equals 15 residues. Germline CDR1 SEHNR, CDR2 FQNEAQ (reference sequence). The V and J ends lost 4 bases and 11 bases, in that order; junction bases with no gene match: 10.

The chain employs TRBV9 and TRBJ2-3; 9 positions agree with TRBD2. The CDR3 loop spans 16 amino acids. Germline CDR1 SGDLS, CDR2 YYNGEE. The junction had 6 bases not matched to a gene; V was cut back by 0 bases and J by 4 bases. The chain's CDR3 is CASSVEGGGAADTQYF. The CDR3 bases are TGTGCCAGCAGCGTAGAGGGCGGGGGGGCCGCAGATACGCAGTATTTT.

The chain is built from TRBV19 and TRBJ1-2; D is unclear. Germline lookup yields CDR1 LNHDA and CDR2 SQIVND (reference sequence). V was trimmed by 6 bases and J by 3 bases, leaving 8 bases between them. The CDR3 totals 12 residues. The CDR3 DNA follows: TGTGCCAGTAGGTTAGGAGACTATGGCTACACCTTC. Amino acids: CASRLGDYGYTF. The full variable domain, completed using reference TRBV19 and TRBJ1-2, is DGGITQSPKYLFRKEGQNVTLSCEQNLNHDAMYWYRQDPGQGLRLIYYSQIVNDFQKGDIAEGYSVSREKKESFPLTVTSAQKNPTAFYLCASRLGDYGYTFGSGTRLTVV.

This clone was recorded only once. V usage is TRBV5-1 and J usage is TRBJ1-6; 7 bases fit TRBD1. The germline V gene encodes CDR1 SGHRS and CDR2 YFSETQ. The CDR3 contains 16 residues. Losses at the gene ends were 3 bases for V and 7 bases for J; bases not matched to a gene: 10. The CDR3 sequence is CASSSTPPGQNSPLHF. The DNA of the CDR3 is TGCGCCAGCAGCTCTACTCCACCGGGACAGAATTCACCCCTCCACTTT.

V gene TRBV7-9 combines with J gene TRBJ2-3; 8 bases are a match to TRBD1. V gave up 4 bases and J gave up 4 bases; unmatched junction bases: 7. Per the germline V gene, CDR1 is SEHNR and CDR2 is FQNEAQ (reference sequence). This CDR3 spans 15 amino acids. CDR3 bases: TGTGCCAGCAGCTGGACAGGGAGTGCGGCAGATACGCAGTATTTT. This codes for CASSWTGSAADTQYF.

This clone was detected only once. The chain recombines TRBV18 with TRBJ1-2; D is ambiguous. The CDR3 is 13 amino acids. Trimming stripped 4 bases from V and 6 bases from J, with 12 bases between. Looked up from germline, CDR1 is KGHSH and CDR2 is LQKENI. As DNA, the CDR3 is TGTGCCAGCTCACGACTAAGGAGCGATGGCTACACCTTC. Encoded protein: CASSRLRSDGYTF.

The CDR3 sequence is CASWGGLIHNEQFF. CDR3 in DNA: TGCGCCAGCTGGGGGGGACTAATACACAATGAGCAGTTCTTC. V is TRBV5-1 and J is TRBJ2-1, with 7 bases fitting TRBD2. The CDR3 runs 14 residues. CDR1 is SGHRS and CDR2 is YFSETQ in the germline V gene. V lost 7 bases, J lost 5 bases, and 9 bases stayed unmatched.

This sequence joins TRBV7-2 and TRBJ2-1; weak D call: TRBD2 (6 bases). Germline V lookup: CDR1 SGHTA, CDR2 FQGNSA. V gave up 6 bases and J gave up 0 bases, with 12 bases separating them. The CDR3 is 15 amino acids. The CDR3 loop reads CASRRAGTSYNEQFF. CDR3 sequence (DNA): TGTGCCAGCAGAAGGGCGGGAACCTCCTACAATGAGCAGTTCTTC.

The chain recombines TRBV2 with TRBJ1-2; possible D gene TRBD1, 6 bases. Germline V CDR1 and CDR2: SNHLY, FYNNEI. The CDR3 contains 13 residues. V lost 3 bases and J 2 bases, leaving 7 bases between the germline ends. Here the CDR3 DNA reads TGTGCCAGCAGTGACGACAGGAACTATGGCTACACCTTC. It encodes CASSDDRNYGYTF.

The chain employs TRBV6-1 and TRBJ2-5, with 9 bases identical to TRBD1. This CDR3 spans 15 amino acids. In germline, CDR1 is MNHNS, CDR2 SASEGT. V lost 2 bases to trimming and J lost 4 bases; unmatched junction nucleotides: 5. The CDR3 here is CASSESGTGRETQYF. The CDR3 DNA sequence: TGTGCCAGCAGTGAATCCGGGACAGGGCGAGAGACCCAGTACTTC.

V and J are TRBV7-9 and TRBJ1-1; the D is unclear. In germline, CDR1 is SEHNR, CDR2 FQNEAQ (reference sequence). Trimming left V 2 bases short and J 4 bases short, with 8 bases between. The CDR3 extends over 13 amino acids. The CDR3 loop is CASSLRGSTEAFF. The DNA for the CDR3 is TGTGCCAGCAGCTTACGCGGGAGCACTGAAGCTTTCTTT.

This clone was detected only once. The gene calls are TRBV27 and TRBJ1-5; D gene ambiguous. The CDR3 has 15 amino acids. The V gene's germline CDR1 is MNHEY and CDR2 SMNVEV (reference sequence). Trimming left V 1 base short and J 7 bases short, with 14 bases between. CDR3 nucleotide sequence: TGTGCCAGCAGTTTATGGGCTGGGCGAGGGCAGCCCCAGCATTTT. It translates to CASSLWAGRGQPQHF.

V is TRBV5-1 and J is TRBJ2-7; D gene ambiguous. The CDR3 length is 14 residues. V was clipped by 3 bases and J by 3 bases, with 13 bases between them. Germline CDR1 and CDR2: SGHRS and YFSETQ. CDR3 region: CASSYRASDYEQYF. The DNA of the CDR3 is TGCGCCAGCAGCTATCGAGCTTCCGACTACGAGCAGTACTTC.

The V gene is TRBV19, the J gene TRBJ2-5; 8 bases are shared with TRBD1. Gene TRBJ2-7 matches the end of the DNA better, so the J call may be wrong. CDR1 and CDR2 from the germline V gene are LNHDA and SQIVND (reference sequence). The CDR3 length is 15 residues. CDR3 sequence reads: CASSSGQGKGYEQYF. CDR3 DNA sequence: TGTGCCAGTAGCTCCGGACAGGGAAAGGGCTACGAGCAGTACTTC.

J is TRBJ2-6 and V is TRBV10-2; D uncertain. Trimming took off 7 bases at V and 2 bases at J, with 6 bases between the two ends. The germline CDR1 and CDR2 sequences are WSHSY and SAAADI. The CDR3 is 13 amino acids. The DNA of the CDR3 is TGCGCCAGCAACAACCCTGGGGCCAACGTCCTGACTTTC. This sequence encodes CASNNPGANVLTF.

This chain uses TRBV7-9 with TRBJ2-7, with 9 bases that match TRBD2. CDR3 length: 14 residues. With 2 bases clipped from V and 4 bases from J, the junction kept 3 bases outside the gene matches. Germline CDR1 and CDR2: SEHNR and FQNEAQ (reference sequence). CDR3 DNA: TGTGCCAGCAGCTTAACAGCGGGAGGATACGAGCAGTACTTC. It translates to CASSLTAGGYEQYF.